This T cell receptor (beta chain) stems from a study of shared clonotypes between healthy human individuals. The length of the CDR3 is 11 residues. With 5 bases removed from V and 3 bases from J, the gap between germline ends came to 3 bases. In germline, CDR1 is SGHVS, CDR2 FQNEAQ. Naive-designated CD8 cells lacked CD45RO, were positively enriched for CCR7, and omitted terminally differentiated effector memory CD45RA+ cells. This clone was counted once. The same CDR3 also results from other DNA sequences found in this sample. The protocol was immunoSEQ multiplex PCR, while the TCRdb copy is restricted to in-frame clones and leaves out a portion. The table has fewer than 850,000 clones, roughly 96% seen once.

The chain is built from TRBV7-8 and TRBJ2-3; D gene unclear. The clonotype originates from a man younger than 45 in good health. Sequenced sample: naive CD8+ T cells sorted from blood. The CDR3 is CASSTTDTQYF. CDR3 bases: TGTGCCAGCAGCACGACAGATACGCAGTATTTT.